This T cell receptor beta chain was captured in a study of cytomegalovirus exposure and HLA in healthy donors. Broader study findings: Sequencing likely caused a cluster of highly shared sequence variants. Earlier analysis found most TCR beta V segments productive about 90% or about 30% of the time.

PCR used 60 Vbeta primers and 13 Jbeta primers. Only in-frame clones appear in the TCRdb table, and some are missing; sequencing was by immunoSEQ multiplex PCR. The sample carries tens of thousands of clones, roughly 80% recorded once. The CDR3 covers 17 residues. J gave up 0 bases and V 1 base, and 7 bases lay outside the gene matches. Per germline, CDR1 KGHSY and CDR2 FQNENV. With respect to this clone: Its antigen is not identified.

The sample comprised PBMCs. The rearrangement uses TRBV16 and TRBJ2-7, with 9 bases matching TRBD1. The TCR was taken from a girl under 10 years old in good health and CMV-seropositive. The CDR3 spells CASSQLGLGQGSYEQYF. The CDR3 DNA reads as TGTGCCAGCAGCCAATTAGGTCTGGGACAGGGCTCCTACGAGCAGTACTTC.